This T cell receptor (beta chain) derives from a study of human T cells and chemical hapten exposure. Study summary: Diagnoses of alopecia areata, totalis or universalis occurred in mostly female patients.

This clonotype was seen more than once but under ten times. Antigen specificity is unknown. The germline CDR1 and CDR2 sequences are SEHNR and FQNEAQ (reference sequence). The V and J ends lost 2 bases and 4 bases respectively, with 11 bases between them. This CDR3 comprises 14 residues. The time point here: patch test 3, about 24 weeks after DPC sensitization. Noted treatment: therapeutic diphenylcyclopropenone sensitization with weekly scalp DPC. Donors, patients with alopecia ranging from 18 to 70 years old and judged suitable for DPC, provided samples. Unfractionated whole blood yielded the extracted total RNA. Study outcomes and limitations: Sensitizing to DPC left TCRs with a frequency above 1 in 1000 unaltered.

In TCRdb, the RACE reads were re-called with MiXCR into one record per CDR3 protein. The table has more than 80,000 distinct CDR3 sequences, under 14% seen once; the top ten hold about 3.5%. The sequence derives from a woman aged 45-59 years with alopecia areata. Some clones in this sample may be carry-over from other donors' samples. Sequencing was performed on whole blood, taken in connection with sensitization to the hapten diphenylcyclopropenone (DPC). The chain links TRBV7-9 to TRBJ1-2, with a weak D call TRBD1 (6 bases). The CDR3 is CASSLRTVAYGYTF. The CDR3 DNA is TGTGCCAGCAGCTTACGGACAGTCGCCTATGGCTACACCTTC.